These 4 T cell receptor beta chains originate from one sample sequenced in a study of a mutant IDH1 vaccine in newly diagnosed glioma. Repertoires were generated with immunoSEQ multiplex PCR, while TCRdb's copy carries only in-frame clones and drops some. Among more than 25,000 clones, under 80% were seen once, and the ten largest hold about 7.6%. Their cognate antigens are unknown. Time point here: week 35, safety follow-up. Every vaccination contained 300 ug of the mutant IDH1 20-mer peptide and was paired with topical imiquimod. The specimen comprised PBMCs, sampled from a glioma patient whose treatment included an IDH1 peptide vaccine. The origin of the receptors is a man aged 50 or older with glioma.

The chain has TRBV2 and TRBJ1-4; D possibly corresponds to TRBD1 (6 bases). Deletions cut 6 bases from V and 7 bases from J, with 18 bases between. This CDR3 contains 15 residues. Germline V CDR1 and CDR2: SNHLY, FYNNEI. This CDR3 reads CASRGRTAQGEKLFF. The DNA for the CDR3 is TGTGCCAGCAGGGGAAGGACAGCACAGGGTGAAAAACTGTTTTTT.

This sequence joins TRBV7-6 and TRBJ2-2; D may correspond to TRBD1 or TRBD2 (5 bases each). The CDR3 contains 15 residues. CDR1 is SGHVS, CDR2 FNYEAQ, per germline. Deletions cut 5 bases from V and 7 bases from J, with 17 bases between. CDR3: CASSDPLRGNGELFF. In DNA form, the CDR3 reads TGTGCCAGCAGCGACCCCCTGAGGGGCAACGGGGAGCTGTTTTTT.

The V gene is TRBV18, the J gene TRBJ2-7; D assignment may be TRBD1 or TRBD2 (5 bases each). The V gene lost 5 bases and the J gene lost 5 bases, with 19 bases spanning the gap. The CDR3 extends over 15 amino acids. Germline V CDR1 and CDR2: KGHSH, LQKENI. The CDR3 loop is CASSNTQGESHEQYF. As DNA, the CDR3 is TGTGCCAGCTCAAATACCCAGGGAGAATCCCACGAGCAGTACTTC. The full variable domain, its missing parts supplied by reference TRBV18 and TRBJ2-7, is NAGVMQNPRHLVRRRGQEARLRCSPMKGHSHVYWYRQLPEEGLKFMVYLQKENIIDESGMPKERFSAEFPKEGPSILRIQQVVRGDSAAYFCASSNTQGESHEQYFGPGTRLTVT.

This clone was seen a single time. The CDR3 DNA is TGTGCCAGCAGCCCAAGCCGGAGGGGCATCGGAGCTTTCTTT. The encoded protein is CASSPSRRGIGAFF. The gene calls are TRBV9 and TRBJ1-1, with D possibly matching TRBD1 (5 bases). This CDR3 comprises 14 residues. Germline V gene data show CDR1 as SGDLS and CDR2 as YYNGEE. The ends were cut back, 4 bases at V and 10 bases at J, with 20 bases in the middle.